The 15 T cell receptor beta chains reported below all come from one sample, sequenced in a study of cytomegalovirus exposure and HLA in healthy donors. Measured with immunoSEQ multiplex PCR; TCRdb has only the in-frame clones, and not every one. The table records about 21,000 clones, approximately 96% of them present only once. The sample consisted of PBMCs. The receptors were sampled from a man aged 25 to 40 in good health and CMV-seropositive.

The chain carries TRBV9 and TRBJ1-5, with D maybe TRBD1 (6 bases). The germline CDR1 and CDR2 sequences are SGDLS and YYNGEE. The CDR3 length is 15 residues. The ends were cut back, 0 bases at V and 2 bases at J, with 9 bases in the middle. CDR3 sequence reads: CASSVGQAGNQPQHF. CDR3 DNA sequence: TGTGCCAGCAGCGTAGGACAGGCGGGCAATCAGCCCCAGCATTTT.

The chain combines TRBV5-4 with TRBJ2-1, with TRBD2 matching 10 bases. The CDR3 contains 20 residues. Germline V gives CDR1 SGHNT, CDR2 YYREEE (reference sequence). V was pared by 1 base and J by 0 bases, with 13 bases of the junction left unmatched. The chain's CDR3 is CASSLKPGTSAKSSYNEQFF. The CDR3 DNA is TGTGCCAGCAGCTTGAAGCCCGGGACTAGCGCGAAGAGCTCCTACAATGAGCAGTTCTTC.

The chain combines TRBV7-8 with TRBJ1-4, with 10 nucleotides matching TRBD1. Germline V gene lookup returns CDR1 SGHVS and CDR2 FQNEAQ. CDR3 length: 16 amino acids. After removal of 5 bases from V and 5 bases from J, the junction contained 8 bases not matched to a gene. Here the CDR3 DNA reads TGTGCCAGCAGCGCGGGGGACAGGGGCCACAATGAAAAACTGTTTTTT. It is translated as CASSAGDRGHNEKLFF.

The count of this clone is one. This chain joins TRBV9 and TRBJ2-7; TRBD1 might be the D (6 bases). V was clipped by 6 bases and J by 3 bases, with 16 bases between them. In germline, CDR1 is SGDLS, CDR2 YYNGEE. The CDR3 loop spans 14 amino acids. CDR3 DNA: TGTGCCAGCACCCCCGGACAGCGACACTACGAGCAGTACTTC. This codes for CASTPGQRHYEQYF. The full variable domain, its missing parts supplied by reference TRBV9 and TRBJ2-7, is DSGVTQTPKHLITATGQRVTLRCSPRSGDLSVYWYQQSLDQGLQFLIQYYNGEERAKGNILERFSAQQFPDLHSELNLSSLELGDSALYFCASTPGQRHYEQYFGPGTRLTVT.

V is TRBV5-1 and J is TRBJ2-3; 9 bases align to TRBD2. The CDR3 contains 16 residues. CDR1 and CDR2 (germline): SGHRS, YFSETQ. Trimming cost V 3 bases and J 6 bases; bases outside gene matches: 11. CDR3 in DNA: TGCGCCAGCAGCTCCAAGACTAGCGGTCTTGGTGATACGCAGTATTTT. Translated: CASSSKTSGLGDTQYF.

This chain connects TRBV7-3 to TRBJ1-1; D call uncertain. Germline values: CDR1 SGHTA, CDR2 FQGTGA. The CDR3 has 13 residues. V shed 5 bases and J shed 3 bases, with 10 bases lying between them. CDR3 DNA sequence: TGTGCCAGCAGCCCCGCTCCGGACACTGAAGCTTTCTTT. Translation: CASSPAPDTEAFF.

CDR3 sequence reads: CATSRGDTSEAFF. Here the CDR3 DNA reads TGTGCCACCAGCAGAGGGGACACCTCAGAGGCTTTCTTT. The V call is TRBV15, the J call TRBJ1-1; possibly TRBD1 for D (6 bases). The ends were cut back, 1 base at V and 11 bases at J, with 14 bases in the middle. CDR3 length: 13 residues. Germline V gene sequence: CDR1 LNHNV, CDR2 YYDKDF (reference sequence).

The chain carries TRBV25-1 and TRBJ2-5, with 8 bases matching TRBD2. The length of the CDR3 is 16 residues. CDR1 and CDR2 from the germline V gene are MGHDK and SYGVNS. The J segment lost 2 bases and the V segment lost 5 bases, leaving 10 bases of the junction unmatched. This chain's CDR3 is CASSPAASGPQETQYF. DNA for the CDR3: TGTGCCAGCAGTCCCGCGGCTAGCGGGCCTCAAGAGACCCAGTACTTC.

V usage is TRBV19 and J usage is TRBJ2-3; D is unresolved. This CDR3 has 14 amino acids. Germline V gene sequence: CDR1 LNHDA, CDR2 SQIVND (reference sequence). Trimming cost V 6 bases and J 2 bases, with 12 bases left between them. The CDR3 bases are TGTGCCAGTAGATCCCAGGTATACACAGATACGCAGTATTTT. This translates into CASRSQVYTDTQYF.

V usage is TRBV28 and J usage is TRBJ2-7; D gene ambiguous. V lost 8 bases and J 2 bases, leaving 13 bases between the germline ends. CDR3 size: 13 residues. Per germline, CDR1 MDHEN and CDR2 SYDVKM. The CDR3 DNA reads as TGTGCCAGCTTTTCTATGGTCCCCTACGAGCAGTACTTC. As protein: CASFSMVPYEQYF.

CDR3 sequence reads: CASSQEPAGGNQPQHF. CDR3 nucleotides: TGCGCCAGCAGCCAAGAGCCCGCAGGGGGGAATCAGCCCCAGCATTTT. The rearrangement links TRBV4-3 to TRBJ1-5; 7 bases match TRBD1. The CDR3 is made up of 16 amino acids. J lost 4 bases, V lost 0 bases, and 6 bases had no gene match. In germline, CDR1 is LGHNA, CDR2 YSLEER.

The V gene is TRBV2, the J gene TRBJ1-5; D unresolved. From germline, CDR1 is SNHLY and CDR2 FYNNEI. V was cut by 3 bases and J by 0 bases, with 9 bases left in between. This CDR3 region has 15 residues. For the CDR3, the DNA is TGTGCCAGCAGTGAGGACGGACTTAGCAATCAGCCCCAGCATTTT. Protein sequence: CASSEDGLSNQPQHF.

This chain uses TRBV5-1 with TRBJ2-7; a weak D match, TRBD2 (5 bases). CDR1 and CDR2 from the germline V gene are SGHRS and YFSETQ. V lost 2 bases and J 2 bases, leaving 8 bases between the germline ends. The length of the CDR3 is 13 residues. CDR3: CASSFRGTYEQYF. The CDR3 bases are TGCGCCAGCAGCTTCCGGGGTACCTACGAGCAGTACTTC.

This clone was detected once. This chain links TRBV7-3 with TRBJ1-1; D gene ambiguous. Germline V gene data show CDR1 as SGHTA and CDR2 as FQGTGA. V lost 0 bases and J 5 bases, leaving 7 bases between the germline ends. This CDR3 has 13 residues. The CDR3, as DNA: TGTGCCAGCAGCTTAACGAGAGAGACTGAAGCTTTCTTT. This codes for CASSLTRETEAFF.

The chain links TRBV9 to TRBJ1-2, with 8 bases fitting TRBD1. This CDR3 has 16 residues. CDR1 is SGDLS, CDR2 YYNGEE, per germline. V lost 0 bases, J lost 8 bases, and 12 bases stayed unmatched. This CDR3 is CASSVGSDRAGWGYTF. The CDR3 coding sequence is TGTGCCAGCAGCGTAGGGTCGGACAGGGCAGGATGGGGCTACACCTTC.